The 19 T cell receptor beta chains given below trace back to one sample, sequenced in a study of STAT5B mutations in CD4+ large granular lymphocyte leukemia. This table comes from immunoSEQ multiplex PCR, and its TCRdb copy is limited to in-frame clones, with some not included. The table includes almost 30,000 clones, around four fifths detected once. Material: CD4+ T cells from blood buffy coats. The receptors shown here come from a human donor in good health.

The chain uses TRBV7-2 and TRBJ2-3; TRBD2 matches 10 bases. This CDR3 spans 17 amino acids. The germline gives CDR1 SGHTA, CDR2 FQGNSA. V trimming: 8 bases; J trimming: 3 bases; junction bases outside the gene matches: 14. Written as DNA, the CDR3 is TGTGCCAGCGGAGCGGGGGGGCGACGTGAGGGTACAGATACGCAGTATTTT. Amino acids: CASGAGGRREGTDTQYF.

A single count supports this clone. The chain uses TRBV27 and TRBJ2-3; D is unresolved. The CDR3 consists of 15 residues. V was shortened by 2 bases and J by 2 bases, with 11 bases between the two germline ends. CDR1 is MNHEY, CDR2 SMNVEV, per germline (reference sequence). The CDR3 loop is CASSLDGGSTDTQYF. The CDR3 DNA reads TGTGCCAGCAGTTTAGATGGCGGTTCCACAGATACGCAGTATTTT.

This clone was observed a few times. This rearrangement joins TRBV29-1 to TRBJ1-1, with TRBD1 as a possible D gene (5 bases). The ends were cut back, 6 bases at V and 5 bases at J, with 16 bases in the middle. The CDR3 has 13 residues. Germline assignment: CDR1 SQVTM and CDR2 ANQGSEA. CDR3 protein: CSVRMGRDTEAFF. As DNA, the CDR3 is TGCAGCGTCCGAATGGGCAGGGATACTGAAGCTTTCTTT.

The chain has TRBV4-1 and TRBJ2-7, with D unclear. V was clipped by 4 bases and J by 3 bases, with 10 bases between them. This CDR3 spans 13 amino acids. Germline CDR1 reads MGHRA; CDR2 reads YSYEKL. The CDR3 reads CASSRQELYEQYF. The CDR3 nucleotides read TGCGCCAGCAGCCGGCAGGAGCTCTACGAGCAGTACTTC.

This clone was seen a few times. The V call is TRBV5-1, the J call TRBJ2-3, with D possibly matching TRBD1 (6 bases). Germline CDR1 and CDR2: SGHRS and YFSETQ. The CDR3 runs to 14 residues. V dropped 1 base and J dropped 10 bases, with 16 bases sitting between them. CDR3 coding DNA: TGCGCCAGCAGCTTGACTGGGACATCCGGGGCGCAGTATTTT. This codes for CASSLTGTSGAQYF. Full variable domain (outside the CDR3, taken from reference TRBV5-1 and TRBJ2-3): KAGVTQTPRYLIKTRGQQVTLSCSPISGHRSVSWYQQTPGQGLQFLFEYFSETQRNKGNFPGRFSGRQFSNSRSEMNVSTLELGDSALYLCASSLTGTSGAQYFGPGTRLTVL.

Only one count was recorded for this clone. The chain is built from TRBV6-1 and TRBJ2-5, with D tentatively TRBD1 (6 bases). The V gene's germline CDR1 is MNHNS and CDR2 SASEGT. The CDR3 is 14 amino acids. Trimming left V 10 bases short and J 0 bases short, with 15 bases between. CDR3 loop: CATRLGQNQETQYF. In DNA form, the CDR3 reads TGTGCCACCCGACTCGGACAGAACCAAGAGACCCAGTACTTC.

This chain links TRBV4-1 with TRBJ1-5, with unresolved D. V lost 0 bases, J lost 0 bases, and 6 bases lay in between. This CDR3 spans 15 amino acids. CDR1 is MGHRA, CDR2 YSYEKL, per germline. This CDR3 is CASSQDGVSNQPQHF. CDR3 coding DNA: TGCGCCAGCAGCCAAGATGGAGTTAGCAATCAGCCCCAGCATTTT.

The sample holds one count of this clone. The rearrangement joins TRBV5-1 to TRBJ2-2; weak D call: TRBD1 (6 bases). V dropped 0 bases and J dropped 5 bases, with 14 bases sitting between them. Germline loops: CDR1 SGHRS, CDR2 YFSETQ. The CDR3 is 16 residues long. CDR3 sequence (DNA): TGCGCCAGCAGCTTGGGGCAGGGGATCAGGACCGGGGAGCTGTTTTTT. It yields the protein CASSLGQGIRTGELFF.

This chain links TRBV14 with TRBJ1-1, with TRBD1 as a possible D gene (5 bases). The CDR3 has 16 amino acids. Germline assignment: CDR1 SGHDN and CDR2 FVKESK. Trimming removed 5 bases from V and 0 bases from J, with 16 bases in between. The chain's CDR3 is CASSFGTPGLNTEAFF. CDR3 DNA: TGTGCCAGCAGCTTTGGGACTCCAGGGTTGAACACTGAAGCTTTCTTT.

The J gene is TRBJ1-6, the V gene TRBV7-2, with D maybe TRBD1 (5 bases). The V gene's germline CDR1 is SGHTA and CDR2 FQGNSA. This CDR3 is 15 amino acids long. V dropped 0 bases and J dropped 10 bases, with 13 bases sitting between them. CDR3 loop: CASSLAKGRGSPLHF. The DNA for the CDR3 is TGTGCCAGCAGCTTAGCAAAAGGCCGGGGGTCACCCCTCCACTTT. The complete variable domain, with remaining parts taken from reference TRBV7-2 and TRBJ1-6, reads GAGVSQSPSNKVTEKGKDVELRCDPISGHTALYWYRQSLGQGLEFLIYFQGNSAPDKSGLPSDRFSAERTGGSVSTLTIQRTQQEDSAVYLCASSLAKGRGSPLHFGNGTRLTVT.

The rearrangement uses TRBV6-6 and TRBJ1-5, with D perhaps TRBD1 (5 bases). Germline V gene sequence: CDR1 MNHNY, CDR2 SVGAGI (reference sequence). V was cut by 6 bases and J by 6 bases, with 21 bases left in between. This CDR3 is built from 16 residues. The CDR3 nucleotides read TGTGCCAGCAGCCAATACGGGACCTCACAATTTCAGCCCCAGCATTTT. This translates into CASSQYGTSQFQPQHF.

The rearrangement links TRBV29-1 to TRBJ1-5; D possibly corresponds to TRBD1 (6 bases). CDR3 length equals 12 residues. Germline CDR1 SQVTM, CDR2 ANQGSEA. The ends were cut back, 5 bases at V and 5 bases at J, with 10 bases in the middle. The CDR3 reads CSVTEGDQPQHF. The CDR3 nucleotides are TGCAGCGTTACAGAGGGGGATCAGCCCCAGCATTTT.

This rearrangement joins TRBV29-1 to TRBJ2-5, with TRBD2 as a possible D gene (6 bases). Germline V gene sequence: CDR1 SQVTM, CDR2 ANQGSEA. The germline V and J ends were trimmed by 4 bases and 14 bases, with 14 bases remaining between them. The CDR3 is 10 amino acids. In nucleotides, the CDR3 is TGCAGCGTTGGTGTAGGAGGGCCTTACTTC. It encodes CSVGVGGPYF.

The rearrangement links TRBV29-1 to TRBJ1-2; unclear D gene. V lost 1 base to trimming and J lost 9 bases, with 0 bases between them. The CDR3 spans 8 residues. Germline CDR1 reads SQVTM; CDR2 reads ANQGSEA. As DNA, the CDR3 is TGCAGCGTTGAAGGCTACACCTTC. Its protein product is CSVEGYTF.

This clone was seen only once. In DNA form, the CDR3 reads TGCGCCAGCAGCCAATTAATGGGTCTTAATGAAAAACTGTTTTTT. It specifies CASSQLMGLNEKLFF. The rearrangement joins TRBV4-1 to TRBJ1-4; the D is unclear. Germline CDR1 is MGHRA and CDR2 is YSYEKL. CDR3 length: 15 amino acids. V dropped 2 bases and J dropped 4 bases, with 11 bases sitting between them.

V is TRBV18 and J is TRBJ2-1; TRBD1 might be the D (6 bases). CDR1 and CDR2 from the germline V gene are KGHSH and LQKENI. The CDR3 has 15 residues. V was pared by 3 bases and J by 5 bases, with 14 bases between. CDR3 residues: CASSPREGVHNEQFF. The CDR3 DNA reads as TGTGCCAGCTCACCCCGTGAGGGGGTCCACAATGAGCAGTTCTTC.

V is TRBV28 and J is TRBJ1-2; tentatively, D is TRBD1 (6 bases). This CDR3 spans 12 amino acids. In germline, CDR1 is MDHEN, CDR2 SYDVKM. The ends were cut back, 9 bases at V and 2 bases at J, with 10 bases in the middle. The CDR3 DNA is TGTGCCAGTCGGACAGCGAACTATGGCTACACCTTC. Translation gives CASRTANYGYTF.

The chain employs TRBV19 and TRBJ1-5; D may be TRBD1 (5 bases). The length of the CDR3 is 16 residues. V was clipped by 5 bases and J by 1 base, with 15 bases between them. Looked up from germline, CDR1 is LNHDA and CDR2 is SQIVND (reference sequence). The CDR3 loop is CASSRTFQGSNQPQHF. For the CDR3, the DNA is TGTGCCAGTAGTCGCACGTTTCAGGGAAGCAATCAGCCCCAGCATTTT.

The V and J genes are TRBV28 and TRBJ1-1, with D tentatively TRBD1 (5 bases). This CDR3 has 14 residues. CDR1 and CDR2 from the germline V gene are MDHEN and SYDVKM. V lost 8 bases to trimming and J lost 6 bases, with 19 bases between them. The CDR3 DNA follows: TGTGCCAGCCTATCACCCAGGGAGGTCGCTGAAGCTTTCTTT. It codes for CASLSPREVAEAFF.